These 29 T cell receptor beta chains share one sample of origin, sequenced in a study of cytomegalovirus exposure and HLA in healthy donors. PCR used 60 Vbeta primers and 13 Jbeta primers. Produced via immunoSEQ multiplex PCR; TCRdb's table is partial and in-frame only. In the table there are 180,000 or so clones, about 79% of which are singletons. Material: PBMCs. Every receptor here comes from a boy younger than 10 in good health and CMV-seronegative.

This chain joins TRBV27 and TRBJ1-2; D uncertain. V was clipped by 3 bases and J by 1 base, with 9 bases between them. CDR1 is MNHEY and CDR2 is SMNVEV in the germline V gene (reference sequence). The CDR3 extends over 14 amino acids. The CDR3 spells CASSLGIFNYGYTF. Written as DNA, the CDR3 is TGTGCCAGCAGTTTGGGCATTTTTAACTATGGCTACACCTTC.

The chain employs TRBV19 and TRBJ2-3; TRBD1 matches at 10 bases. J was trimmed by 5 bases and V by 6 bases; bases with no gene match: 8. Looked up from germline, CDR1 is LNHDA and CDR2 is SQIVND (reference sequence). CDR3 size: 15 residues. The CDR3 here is CASSQAGDRGDTQYF. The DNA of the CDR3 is TGTGCCAGTAGCCAAGCCGGGGACAGGGGAGATACGCAGTATTTT.

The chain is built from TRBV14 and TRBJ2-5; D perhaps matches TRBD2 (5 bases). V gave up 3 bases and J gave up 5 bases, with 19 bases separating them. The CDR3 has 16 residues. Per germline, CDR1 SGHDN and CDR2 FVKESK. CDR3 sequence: CASSQVGGPRRETQYF. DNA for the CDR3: TGTGCCAGCAGCCAGGTGGGCGGTCCCCGGAGGGAGACCCAGTACTTC.

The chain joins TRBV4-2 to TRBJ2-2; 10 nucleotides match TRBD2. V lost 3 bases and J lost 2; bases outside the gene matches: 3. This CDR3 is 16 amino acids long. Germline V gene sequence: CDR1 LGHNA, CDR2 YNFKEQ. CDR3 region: CASSQVAGGNTGELFF. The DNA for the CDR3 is TGTGCCAGCAGCCAGGTAGCGGGGGGAAACACCGGGGAGCTGTTTTTT.

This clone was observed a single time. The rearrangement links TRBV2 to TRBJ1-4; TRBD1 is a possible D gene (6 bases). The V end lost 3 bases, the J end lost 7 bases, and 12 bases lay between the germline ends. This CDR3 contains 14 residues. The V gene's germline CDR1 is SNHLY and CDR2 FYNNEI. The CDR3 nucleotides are TGTGCCAGCAGTGAGTGGGGGCTCGGTGAAAAACTGTTTTTT. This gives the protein CASSEWGLGEKLFF.

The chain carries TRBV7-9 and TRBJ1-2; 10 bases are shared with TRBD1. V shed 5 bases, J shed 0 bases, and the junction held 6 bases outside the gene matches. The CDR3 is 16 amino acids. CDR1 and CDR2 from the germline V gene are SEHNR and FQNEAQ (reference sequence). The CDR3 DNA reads TGTGCCAGCAGCACGACAGGGGGCGAACCTAACTATGGCTACACCTTC. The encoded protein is CASSTTGGEPNYGYTF.

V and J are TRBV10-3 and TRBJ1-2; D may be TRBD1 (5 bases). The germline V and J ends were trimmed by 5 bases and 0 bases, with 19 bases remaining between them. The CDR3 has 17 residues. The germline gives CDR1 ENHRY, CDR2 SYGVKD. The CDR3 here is CAISTGEYTQANYGYTF. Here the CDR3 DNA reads TGTGCCATCAGTACAGGAGAATACACCCAAGCTAACTATGGCTACACCTTC.

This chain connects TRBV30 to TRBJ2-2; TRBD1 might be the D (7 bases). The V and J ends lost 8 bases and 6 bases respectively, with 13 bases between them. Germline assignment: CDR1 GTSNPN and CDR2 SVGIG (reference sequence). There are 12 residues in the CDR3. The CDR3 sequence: CASFRGAGELFF. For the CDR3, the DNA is TGTGCCAGCTTCAGGGGGGCCGGGGAGCTGTTTTTT.

CDR3 region: CASSTILAGSGETQYF. The CDR3 DNA follows: TGTGCCAGTAGTACCATACTAGCGGGGTCGGGGGAGACCCAGTACTTC. The rearrangement uses TRBV19 and TRBJ2-5, with 10 nucleotides matching TRBD2. The V gene's germline CDR1 is LNHDA and CDR2 SQIVND (reference sequence). The J segment lost 5 bases and the V segment lost 4 bases, leaving 10 bases of the junction unmatched. This CDR3 has 16 residues.

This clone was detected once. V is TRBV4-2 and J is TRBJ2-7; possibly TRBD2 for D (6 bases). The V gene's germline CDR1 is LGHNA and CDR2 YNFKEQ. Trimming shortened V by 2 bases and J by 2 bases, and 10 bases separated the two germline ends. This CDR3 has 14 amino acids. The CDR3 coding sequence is TGTGCCAGCAGCCAACGTACGGGGGCCTACGAGCAGTACTTC. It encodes CASSQRTGAYEQYF.

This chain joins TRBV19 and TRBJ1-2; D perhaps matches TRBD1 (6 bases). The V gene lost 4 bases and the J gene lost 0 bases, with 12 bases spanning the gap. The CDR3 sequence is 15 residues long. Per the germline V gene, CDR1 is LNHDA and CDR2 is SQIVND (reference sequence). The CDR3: CASSTGQPTNYGYTF. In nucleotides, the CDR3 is TGTGCCAGTAGTACCGGACAGCCTACTAACTATGGCTACACCTTC.

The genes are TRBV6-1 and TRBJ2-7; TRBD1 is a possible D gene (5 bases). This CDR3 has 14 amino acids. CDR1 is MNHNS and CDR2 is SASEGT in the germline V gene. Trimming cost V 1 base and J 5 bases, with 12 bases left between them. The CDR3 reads CASSEVMGLHEQYF. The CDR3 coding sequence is TGTGCCAGCAGTGAAGTTATGGGGCTCCACGAGCAGTACTTC.

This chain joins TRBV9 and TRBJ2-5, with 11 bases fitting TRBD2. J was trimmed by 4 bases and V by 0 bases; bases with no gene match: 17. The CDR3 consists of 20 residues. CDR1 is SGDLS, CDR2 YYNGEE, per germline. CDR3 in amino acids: CASSVGARVVAGGSRETQYF. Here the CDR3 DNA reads TGTGCCAGCAGCGTAGGGGCGAGAGTGGTAGCGGGGGGGTCTAGAGAGACCCAGTACTTC.

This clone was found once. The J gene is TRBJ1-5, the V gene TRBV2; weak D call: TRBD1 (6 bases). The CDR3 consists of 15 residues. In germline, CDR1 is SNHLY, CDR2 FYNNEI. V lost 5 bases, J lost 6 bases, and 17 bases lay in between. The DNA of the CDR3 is TGTGCCAGCAGTCGCGAAGCGGGGGCCGGTCAGCCCCAGCATTTT. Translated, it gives CASSREAGAGQPQHF.

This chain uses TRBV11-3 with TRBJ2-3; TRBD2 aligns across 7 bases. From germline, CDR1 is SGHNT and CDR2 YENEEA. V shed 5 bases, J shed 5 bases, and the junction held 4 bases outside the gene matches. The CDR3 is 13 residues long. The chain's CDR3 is CASSGGGGDTQYF. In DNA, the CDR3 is TGTGCCAGCAGCGGGGGGGGTGGAGATACGCAGTATTTT.

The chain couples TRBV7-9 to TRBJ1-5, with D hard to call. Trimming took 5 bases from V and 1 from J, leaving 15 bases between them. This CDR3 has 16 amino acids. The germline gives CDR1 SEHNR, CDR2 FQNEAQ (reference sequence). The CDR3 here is CASSHDHSRSNQPQHF. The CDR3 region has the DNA TGTGCCAGCAGCCACGACCATTCCAGGAGCAATCAGCCCCAGCATTTT.

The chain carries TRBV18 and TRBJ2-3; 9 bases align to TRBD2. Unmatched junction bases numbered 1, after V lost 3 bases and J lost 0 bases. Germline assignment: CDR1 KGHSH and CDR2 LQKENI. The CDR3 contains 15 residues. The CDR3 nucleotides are TGTGCCAGCTCACCTGGGACTAGCAGCACAGATACGCAGTATTTT. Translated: CASSPGTSSTDTQYF.

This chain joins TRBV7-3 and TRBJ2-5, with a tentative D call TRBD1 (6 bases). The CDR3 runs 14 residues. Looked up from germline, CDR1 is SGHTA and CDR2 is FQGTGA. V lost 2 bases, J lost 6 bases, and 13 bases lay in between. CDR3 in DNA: TGTGCCAGCAGCTTAGACTCAACAGGGAAGACCCAGTACTTC. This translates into CASSLDSTGKTQYF.

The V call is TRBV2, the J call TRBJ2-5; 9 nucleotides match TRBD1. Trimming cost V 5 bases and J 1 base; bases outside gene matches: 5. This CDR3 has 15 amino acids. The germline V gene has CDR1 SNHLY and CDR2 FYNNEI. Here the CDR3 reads CASSRDRASQETQYF. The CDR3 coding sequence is TGTGCCAGCAGTCGGGACAGGGCGTCCCAAGAGACCCAGTACTTC.

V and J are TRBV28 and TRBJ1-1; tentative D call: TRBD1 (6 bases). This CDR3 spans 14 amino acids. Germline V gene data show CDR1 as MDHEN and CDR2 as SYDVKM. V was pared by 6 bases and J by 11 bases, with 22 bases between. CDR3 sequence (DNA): TGTGCCAGCAGCTCCGGACAGTGGATTTTTGGGGCTTTCTTT. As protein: CASSSGQWIFGAFF. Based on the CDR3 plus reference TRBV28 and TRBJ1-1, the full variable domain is DVKVTQSSRYLVKRTGEKVFLECVQDMDHENMFWYRQDPGLGLRLIYFSYDVKMKEKGDIPEGYSVSREKKERFSLILESASTNQTSMYLCASSSGQWIFGAFFGQGTRLTVV.

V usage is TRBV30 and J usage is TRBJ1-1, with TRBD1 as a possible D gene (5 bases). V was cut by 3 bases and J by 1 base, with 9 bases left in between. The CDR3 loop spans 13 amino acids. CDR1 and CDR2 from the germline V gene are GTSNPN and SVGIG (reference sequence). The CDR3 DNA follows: TGTGCCTGGAGCTTGACAGAGAACACTGAAGCTTTCTTT. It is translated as CAWSLTENTEAFF. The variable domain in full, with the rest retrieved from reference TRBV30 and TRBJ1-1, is SQTIHQWPATLVQPVGSPLSLECTVEGTSNPNLYWYRQAAGRGLQLLFYSVGIGQISSEVPQNLSASRPQDRQFILSSKKLLLSDSGFYLCAWSLTENTEAFFGQGTRLTVV.

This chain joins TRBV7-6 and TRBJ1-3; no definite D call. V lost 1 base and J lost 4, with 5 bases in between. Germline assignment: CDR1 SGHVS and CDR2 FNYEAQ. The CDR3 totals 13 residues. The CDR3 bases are TGTGCCAGCAGCTTAGGAGGCGGAAACACCATATATTTT. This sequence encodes CASSLGGGNTIYF.

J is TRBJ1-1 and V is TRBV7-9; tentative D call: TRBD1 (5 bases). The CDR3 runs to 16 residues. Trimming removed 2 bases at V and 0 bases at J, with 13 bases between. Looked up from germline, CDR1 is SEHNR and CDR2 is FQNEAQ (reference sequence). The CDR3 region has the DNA TGTGCCAGCAGCTTATCAGGGCCCCCCATGAACACTGAAGCTTTCTTT. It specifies CASSLSGPPMNTEAFF.

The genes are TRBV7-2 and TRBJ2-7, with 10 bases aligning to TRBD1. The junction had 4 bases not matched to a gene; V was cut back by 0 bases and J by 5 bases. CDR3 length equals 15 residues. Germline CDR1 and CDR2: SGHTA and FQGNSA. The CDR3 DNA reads TGTGCCAGCAGCTTAGCGGGACAGGGGTGGGACGAGCAGTACTTC. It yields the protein CASSLAGQGWDEQYF.

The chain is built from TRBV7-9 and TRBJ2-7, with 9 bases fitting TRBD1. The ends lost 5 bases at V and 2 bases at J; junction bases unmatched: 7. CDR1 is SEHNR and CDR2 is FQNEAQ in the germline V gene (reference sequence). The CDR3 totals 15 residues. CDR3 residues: CASSPRGQGTYEQYF. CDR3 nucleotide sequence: TGTGCCAGCAGCCCCCGGGGACAGGGAACCTACGAGCAGTACTTC.

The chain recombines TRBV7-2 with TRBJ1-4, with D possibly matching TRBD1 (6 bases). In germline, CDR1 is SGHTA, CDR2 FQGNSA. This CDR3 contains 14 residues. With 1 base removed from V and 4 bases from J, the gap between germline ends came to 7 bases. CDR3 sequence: CASSLDRDNEKLFF. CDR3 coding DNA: TGTGCCAGCAGCTTAGACAGGGATAATGAAAAACTGTTTTTT.

The CDR3: CASSLGLAGTYNEQFF. The CDR3 bases are TGTGCCAGCAGCTTAGGATTAGCGGGGACCTACAATGAGCAGTTCTTC. The chain has TRBV11-3 and TRBJ2-1, with TRBD2 matching over 8 bases. Germline-derived CDR1 and CDR2 are SGHNT and YENEEA. V lost 1 base to trimming and J lost 2 bases; unmatched junction nucleotides: 4. This CDR3 spans 16 amino acids.

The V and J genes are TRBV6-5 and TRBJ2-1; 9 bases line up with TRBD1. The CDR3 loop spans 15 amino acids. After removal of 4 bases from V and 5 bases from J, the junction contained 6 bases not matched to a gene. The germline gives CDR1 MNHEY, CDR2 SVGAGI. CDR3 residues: CASSFDRGGNNEQFF. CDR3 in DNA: TGTGCCAGCAGTTTTGACAGGGGGGGGAACAATGAGCAGTTCTTC.

In DNA form, the CDR3 reads TGTGCCAGCAGTGATCGTTTTAGCGGGGGACTGAATGAGCAGTTCTTC. Its protein is CASSDRFSGGLNEQFF. The chain joins TRBV2 to TRBJ2-1, with 9 bases fitting TRBD2. CDR3 length: 16 amino acids. V gave up 3 bases and J gave up 7 bases; unmatched junction bases: 10. Germline loops: CDR1 SNHLY, CDR2 FYNNEI.